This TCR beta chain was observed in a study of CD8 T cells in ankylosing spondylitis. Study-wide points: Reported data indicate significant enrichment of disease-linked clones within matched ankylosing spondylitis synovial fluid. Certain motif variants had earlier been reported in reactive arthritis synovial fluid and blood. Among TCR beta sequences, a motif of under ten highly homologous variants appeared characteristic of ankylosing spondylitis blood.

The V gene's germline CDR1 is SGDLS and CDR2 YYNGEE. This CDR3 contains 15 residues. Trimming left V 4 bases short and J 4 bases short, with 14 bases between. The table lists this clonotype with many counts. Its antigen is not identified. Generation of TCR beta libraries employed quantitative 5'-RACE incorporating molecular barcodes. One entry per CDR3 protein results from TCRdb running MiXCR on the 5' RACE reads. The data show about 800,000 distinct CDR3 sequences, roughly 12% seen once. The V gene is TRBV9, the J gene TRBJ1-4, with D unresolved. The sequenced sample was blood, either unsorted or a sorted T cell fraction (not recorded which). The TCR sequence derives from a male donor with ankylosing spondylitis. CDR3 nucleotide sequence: TGTGCCAGCAGCTTATACCCCGGGGATAATGAAAAACTGTTTTTT. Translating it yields CASSLYPGDNEKLFF.